Sequencing of this T cell receptor beta chain was carried out in a study of blood T cell repertoires in COVID-19. Using immunoSEQ multiplex PCR, the repertoire was profiled, and TCRdb retains in-frame clones only, with some absent. The table lists some 35,000 clones, 60% to 80% of them singletons, with around a third in the top ten. The sequence came from a man at least 80 years old with acute or convalescent COVID-19. Sequenced sample: peripheral blood.

The CDR3 sequence is CASSFRDRVETQYF. CDR3 bases: TGTGCCAGCAGCTTCCGGGATCGGGTGGAGACCCAGTACTTC. The chain links TRBV5-8 to TRBJ2-5, with D perhaps matching TRBD2 (5 bases). The CDR3 runs 14 residues. V shed 2 bases and J shed 5 bases, with 13 bases lying between them. From germline, CDR1 is SGHTS and CDR2 YDEGEE.